What follows is one TCR beta chain and its context. Participants were aged roughly 18 to 89 years from approximately 25 US areas. Donors were grouped by their self-reported clinical history. Assay: immunoSEQ multiplex PCR; the TCRdb copy retains only in-frame clones and omits some. The sample records hundreds of thousands of clones, roughly 90% being singletons. The data were taken from a study of blood T cell repertoires in COVID-19. Study in general: Sample material is recorded as cDNA or gDNA derived from T cells, B-cell-depleted T cells, or PBMCs.

Trimming pared 1 base from V and 7 bases from J, leaving 10 bases between. Germline V gene sequence: CDR1 MNHNS, CDR2 SASEGT. The CDR3 extends over 14 amino acids. J is TRBJ1-4 and V is TRBV6-1, with a tentative D call TRBD1 (6 bases). The specimen sequenced was PBMCs or T cells enriched from blood (not recorded which). This receptor was obtained from a man aged 25 to 40 who had been exposed to COVID-19. The CDR3 loop is CASSEVGQLEKLFF. In DNA, the CDR3 is TGTGCCAGCAGTGAAGTAGGACAGCTTGAAAAACTGTTTTTT.